The clone carrying this TCR beta chain appeared a single time. The CDR3 consists of 14 residues. The J segment lost 7 bases and the V segment lost 0 bases, leaving 3 bases of the junction unmatched. Germline loops: CDR1 SGHRS, CDR2 YFSETQ. The authors sequenced TCR beta from blood CD8+ and CD4+ T cells. Negative isolation was used for CD8+ and CD4+ T cells, and FACS enrichment was applied to TEMRA cells. RNA totalling about 0.45 to 1 ug underwent reverse transcription with random hexamers. TCR beta CDR3 was amplified by immunoSEQ covering 54 Vbeta and 13 Jbeta. TCRdb fed the immunoSEQ multiplex PCR reads into MiXCR, producing one record per CDR3 protein. This sample carries over 100,000 distinct CDR3 sequences, about 96% of them seen once, and the ten largest clones take more than 0.08%. This sample stems from a study of CD8 T cells in Susac syndrome.

This sequence was found in a human donor in good health. The chain links TRBV5-1 to TRBJ1-1; TRBD1 matches at 10 bases. The sequencing sample was made of CD4+ T cells from PBMCs. The DNA for the CDR3 is TGCGCCAGCAGCTTGGCGGGACAGGGGCTTGAAGCTTTCTTT. Its translation is CASSLAGQGLEAFF.